This T cell receptor (beta chain) was sequenced for a study of T-cell reconstitution after alpha-beta-depleted transplantation in children. Overall study results and limits: The study reportedly traced alpha-beta T cells about two months after transplant to several hundred expanded graft clones.

Preparation of the TCRbeta library used unique molecular identifiers. In TCRdb, the PCR reads were re-called with MiXCR into one record per CDR3 protein. The sample carries about 500,000 distinct CDR3 sequences, approximately 10% recorded once. J gave up 1 base and V 5 bases, and 5 bases lay outside the gene matches. Germline V gene sequence: CDR1 MDHEN, CDR2 SYDVKM. The CDR3 contains 15 residues. To note about this clonotype: Its antigen is currently unknown.

J is TRBJ1-1 and V is TRBV28; 9 bases map to TRBD1. The source is a female patient aged 2 to 10 who had a stem cell transplant for aplastic anemia, so the T cells may come from the graft donor. The specimen comprised PBMCs, mostly from graft donor cells, sampled 180 days after TCRalphabeta/CD19-depleted stem cell transplant. The CDR3 bases are TGTGCCAGCAGTCAACCGGGACAGGGGAACACTGAAGCTTTCTTT. This sequence encodes CASSQPGQGNTEAFF.